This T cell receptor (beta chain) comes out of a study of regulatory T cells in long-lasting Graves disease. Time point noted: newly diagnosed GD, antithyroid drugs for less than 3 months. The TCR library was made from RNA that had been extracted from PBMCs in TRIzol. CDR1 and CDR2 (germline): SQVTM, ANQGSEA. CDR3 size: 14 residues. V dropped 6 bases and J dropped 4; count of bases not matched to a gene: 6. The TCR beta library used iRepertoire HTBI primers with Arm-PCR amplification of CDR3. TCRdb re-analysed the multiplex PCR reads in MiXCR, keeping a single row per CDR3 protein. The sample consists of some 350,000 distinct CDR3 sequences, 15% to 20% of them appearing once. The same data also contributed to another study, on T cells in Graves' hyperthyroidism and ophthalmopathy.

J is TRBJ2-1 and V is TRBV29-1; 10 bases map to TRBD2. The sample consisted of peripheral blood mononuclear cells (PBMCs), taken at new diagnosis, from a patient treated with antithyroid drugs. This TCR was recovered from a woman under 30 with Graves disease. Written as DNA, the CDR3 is TGCAGCGTGTCCTCTAGCGGGAGATACAATGAGCAGTTCTTC. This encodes CSVSSSGRYNEQFF.